This entry lists 24 T cell receptor beta chains sequenced from one sample in a study of T cells in Graves' hyperthyroidism and ophthalmopathy (dated by TCRdb to the late 2010s). The library was obtained by multiplex PCR. Instrument on record: Illumina HiSeq 2000. Amplification of TCR beta CDR3 regions was carried out from RNA transcripts. The first round of RT-PCR for the TCR CDR3 was performed with the HTBI primer set and the Qiagen OneStep RT-PCR kit. Using fastp trimming at Q25 and MiXCR clonotype assembly, TCRdb reanalyzed the public sequencing data and kept in-frame beta chains. Rows with one shared CDR3 protein collapse into an entry with the most common genes and DNA. Here the sample has roughly 720,000 distinct CDR3 sequences; 17% occur a single time. The ten largest clones take up around 15% of the sample. The sequencing sample was made of blood. The origin of the receptors is a man in his forties or fifties with Graves' hyperthyroidism.

There are many counts of this clonotype. The chain is built from TRBV28 and TRBJ2-5; TRBD2 agrees at 10 bases. Germline V gene sequence: CDR1 MDHEN, CDR2 SYDVKM. Germline trimming cut 7 bases from V and 0 bases from J; bases unmatched to any gene: 11. This CDR3 is 17 amino acids long. DNA for the CDR3: TGTGCCAGCAAAACGCTAGCGGGAGAACCGTACCAAGAGACCCAGTACTTC. Protein: CASKTLAGEPYQETQYF.

The chain is built from TRBV6-1 and TRBJ1-2; TRBD1 matches 7 bases. Germline lookup yields CDR1 MNHNS and CDR2 SASEGT. This CDR3 contains 15 residues. The ends lost 4 bases at V and 1 base at J; junction bases unmatched: 6. CDR3 sequence reads: CASSGGQSLNYGYTF. The CDR3 region has the DNA TGTGCCAGCAGTGGGGGACAGAGTCTTAACTATGGCTACACCTTC.

The sample holds many counts of this clonotype. V and J are TRBV10-3 and TRBJ2-7; 8 positions agree with TRBD2. CDR1 is ENHRY, CDR2 SYGVKD, per germline. After removal of 3 bases from V and 3 bases from J, the junction contained 10 bases not matched to a gene. The CDR3 runs to 16 residues. The CDR3 sequence: CAISDPTGGRGYEQYF. Written as DNA, the CDR3 is TGTGCCATCAGTGACCCCACGGGAGGGAGAGGCTACGAGCAGTACTTC.

A remark on this clonotype: This clone may be a read error of a much larger clone one base away. As the CDR3 is not closed by the conserved phenylalanine or tryptophan, this likely results from a read error. The chain uses TRBV12-3 or TRBV12-4 and TRBJ1-2; 12 bases match TRBD1. The V and J ends lost 1 base and 4 bases, in that order; junction bases with no gene match: 1. The CDR3 is 15 residues long. The CDR3 nucleotides read TGTGCCAGCAGTTTAGGGGGACAGGGGGCCTATGGCTACACCGTC. Translated: CASSLGGQGAYGYTV.

This clonotype was seen ten or more times. The rearrangement joins TRBV15 to TRBJ2-2, with D unclear. This CDR3 comprises 16 residues. Trimming stripped 0 bases from V and 5 bases from J, with 13 bases between. Germline CDR1 reads LNHNV; CDR2 reads YYDKDF (reference sequence). Here the CDR3 reads CATSRDIAVVTGELFF. The CDR3 DNA sequence: TGTGCCACCAGCAGAGACATCGCGGTGGTGACCGGGGAGCTGTTTTTT.

This clonotype was seen a few times. The chain joins TRBV5-1 to TRBJ1-1; D call uncertain. Trimming took 4 bases from V and 7 from J, leaving 17 bases between them. CDR1 is SGHRS and CDR2 is YFSETQ in the germline V gene. This CDR3 has 14 amino acids. Here the CDR3 DNA reads TGCGCCAGCAGCGACCACTCCGGACGAAATGAAGCTTTCTTT. Translating it yields CASSDHSGRNEAFF.

This clonotype was picked up a small number of times. The chain carries TRBV6-2 or TRBV6-3 and TRBJ2-1; D is ambiguous. There are 11 residues in the CDR3. V was clipped by 6 bases and J by 9 bases, with 9 bases between them. Germline V lookup: CDR1 MNHEY, CDR2 SVGEGT. For the CDR3, the DNA is TGTGCCAGCAGCCCTAGGGCTGAGCAGTTCTTC. Translating it yields CASSPRAEQFF.

This clonotype came up many times. The chain uses TRBV18 and TRBJ1-2; TRBD1 matches 7 bases. Germline assignment: CDR1 KGHSH and CDR2 LQKENI. This CDR3 is built from 13 residues. Germline trimming cut 6 bases from V and 7 bases from J; bases unmatched to any gene: 8. Here the CDR3 reads CASSPQGEGGYTF. The CDR3 region has the DNA TGTGCCAGCTCTCCCCAGGGGGAAGGTGGCTACACCTTC.

This clonotype appeared many times. The rearrangement joins TRBV7-3 to TRBJ2-1, with 11 bases that match TRBD2. V lost 6 bases, J lost 8 bases, and 9 bases stayed unmatched. This CDR3 region has 15 residues. CDR1 SGHTA and CDR2 FQGTGA come from the germline V gene. The CDR3 nucleotides are TGTGCCAGCAGTTCGATAGCGGGAGGGTCCCATGAGCAGTTCTTC. It encodes CASSSIAGGSHEQFF.

This rearrangement joins TRBV9 to TRBJ1-1, with D perhaps TRBD1 (5 bases). The CDR3 consists of 17 residues. Trimming cost V 0 bases and J 5 bases, with 20 bases left between them. The germline CDR1 and CDR2 sequences are SGDLS and YYNGEE. This chain's CDR3 is CASSVEARVFGSTEAFF. CDR3 nucleotides: TGTGCCAGCAGCGTAGAGGCCAGGGTTTTTGGTTCGACTGAAGCTTTCTTT.

This clonotype was recorded at least ten times. The chain carries TRBV19 and TRBJ2-1; D ambiguous. V was clipped by 1 base and J by 8 bases, with 9 bases between them. CDR3 length: 13 amino acids. The germline CDR1 and CDR2 sequences are LNHDA and SQIVND (reference sequence). CDR3 DNA: TGTGCCAGTAGTATAGCGGGTTGGGATGAGCAGTTCTTC. Its protein is CASSIAGWDEQFF. The whole variable domain, filled in from reference TRBV19 and TRBJ2-1, reads DGGITQSPKYLFRKEGQNVTLSCEQNLNHDAMYWYRQDPGQGLRLIYYSQIVNDFQKGDIAEGYSVSREKKESFPLTVTSAQKNPTAFYLCASSIAGWDEQFFGPGTRLTVL.

The sample holds a few counts of this clonotype. The chain links TRBV29-1 to TRBJ2-7; D may correspond to TRBD1 or TRBD2 (5 bases each). The CDR3 covers 12 residues. V lost 7 bases to trimming and J lost 3 bases, with 13 bases between them. Germline V gives CDR1 SQVTM, CDR2 ANQGSEA. This chain's CDR3 is CSANGDGYEQYF. CDR3 nucleotide sequence: TGCAGCGCGAACGGGGACGGCTACGAGCAGTACTTC.

This chain joins TRBV6-1 and TRBJ2-5, with D maybe TRBD2 (6 bases). Germline CDR1 is MNHNS and CDR2 is SASEGT. This CDR3 spans 15 amino acids. Trimming stripped 7 bases from V and 4 bases from J, with 19 bases between. CDR3 bases: TGTGCCAGCAAAGGGGTGGCGGGACGGAGAGAGACCCAGTACTTC. As protein: CASKGVAGRRETQYF.

J is TRBJ1-1 and V is TRBV6-2 or TRBV6-3; TRBD1 matches at 8 bases. The V gene's germline CDR1 is MNHEY and CDR2 SVGEGT. The CDR3 has 14 amino acids. V dropped 6 bases and J dropped 5; count of bases not matched to a gene: 8. CDR3 coding DNA: TGTGCCAGCAGGAACACAGGGGGAAGTACTGAAGCTTTCTTT. Its protein is CASRNTGGSTEAFF.

This clonotype was counted at least ten times. This CDR3 is CASSPVVSNQPQHF. The CDR3 DNA reads as TGTGCCAGCAGCCCAGTCGTCTCCAATCAGCCCCAGCATTTT. This chain joins TRBV3-1 and TRBJ1-5; no reliable D call. CDR1 is LGHDT, CDR2 YNNKEL, per germline (reference sequence). Trimming shortened V by 4 bases and J by 3 bases, and 10 bases separated the two germline ends. This CDR3 has 14 amino acids.

This clonotype occurred a few times. The CDR3 coding sequence is TGCAGTGCTAGTGGGGGGCTCGGGAATCAGCCCCAGCATTTT. It specifies CSASGGLGNQPQHF. The V and J genes are TRBV20-1 and TRBJ1-5; D perhaps matches TRBD1 (6 bases). The CDR3 spans 14 residues. The germline CDR1 and CDR2 sequences are DFQATT and SNEGSKA (reference sequence). Trimming pared 3 bases from V and 4 bases from J, leaving 13 bases between.

The chain couples TRBV6-1 to TRBJ2-2; D gene uncertain. The CDR3 has 15 amino acids. Trimming shortened V by 3 bases and J by 0 bases, and 8 bases separated the two germline ends. The germline gives CDR1 MNHNS, CDR2 SASEGT. CDR3 in DNA: TGTGCCAGCAGTGACGGCGGAACGAACACCGGGGAGCTGTTTTTT. It encodes CASSDGGTNTGELFF.

The rearrangement joins TRBV9 to TRBJ2-1; D not certain. Per germline, CDR1 SGDLS and CDR2 YYNGEE. The CDR3 is 13 residues long. V was pared by 4 bases and J by 8 bases, with 13 bases between. The CDR3 coding sequence is TGTGCCAGCAGCCGCTCGGCCGGCGATGAGCAGTTCTTC. Translated, it gives CASSRSAGDEQFF.

There are many counts of this clonotype. The chain uses TRBV2 and TRBJ2-2, with no clear D. The CDR3 spans 13 residues. The germline CDR1 and CDR2 sequences are SNHLY and FYNNEI. V lost 4 bases and J lost 4, with 7 bases in between. The CDR3, as DNA: TGTGCCAGCAGTGGTGGGGTCACCGGGGAGCTGTTTTTT. It encodes CASSGGVTGELFF.

This clonotype was observed at least ten times. This chain connects TRBV2 to TRBJ1-5; 8 nucleotides agree with TRBD1. J gave up 2 bases and V 2 bases, and 2 bases lay outside the gene matches. The CDR3 is 15 amino acids. Germline V lookup: CDR1 SNHLY, CDR2 FYNNEI. The CDR3 region is CASSESDRGNQPQHF. The CDR3 DNA reads TGTGCCAGCAGTGAATCGGACAGGGGCAATCAGCCCCAGCATTTT. Variable domain in full (rest from reference TRBV2 and TRBJ1-5): EPEVTQTPSHQVTQMGQEVILRCVPISNHLYFYWYRQILGQKVEFLVSFYNNEISEKSEIFDDQFSVERPDGSNFTLKIRSTKLEDSAMYFCASSESDRGNQPQHFGDGTRLSIL.

The chain employs TRBV12-3 or TRBV12-4 and TRBJ2-2, with 10 bases identical to TRBD2. The CDR3 contains 16 residues. V lost 5 bases, J lost 3 bases, and 6 bases stayed unmatched. The CDR3 sequence: CASSPRTSGYTGELFF. The CDR3 DNA reads as TGTGCCAGCAGTCCGCGGACTAGCGGATACACCGGGGAGCTGTTTTTT.

In this sample, this clonotype turned up a few times. The chain employs TRBV29-1 and TRBJ1-1; D is unclear. Between the trimmed V and J ends, which lost 2 bases and 3 bases, there was a span of 10 bases. CDR3 length equals 13 residues. CDR1 is SQVTM, CDR2 ANQGSEA, per germline. The chain's CDR3 is CSVESGTYTEAFF. The CDR3 DNA follows: TGCAGCGTTGAATCAGGAACGTACACTGAAGCTTTCTTT. The full variable domain, with the rest looked up from reference TRBV29-1 and TRBJ1-1, is SAVISQKPSRDICQRGTSLTIQCQVDSQVTMMFWYRQQPGQSLTLIATANQGSEATYESGFVIDKFPISRPNLTFSTLTVSNMSPEDSSIYLCSVESGTYTEAFFGQGTRLTVV.

The chain recombines TRBV10-3 with TRBJ1-1; a weak D match, TRBD1 (5 bases). There are 15 residues in the CDR3. Trimming removed 3 bases at V and 1 base at J, with 12 bases between. Germline V gene sequence: CDR1 ENHRY, CDR2 SYGVKD. CDR3: CAISDGEGRNTEAFF. The CDR3, as DNA: TGTGCCATCAGTGATGGGGAGGGGAGGAACACTGAAGCTTTCTTT.

The CDR3 DNA reads as TGTGCCAGCAGTTCTATGGAATTCACCGGGGAGCTGTTTTTT. It yields the protein CASSSMEFTGELFF. The rearrangement uses TRBV6-5 and TRBJ2-2; D unresolved. CDR3 length: 14 residues. V lost 4 bases and J lost 4, with 10 bases in between. Germline assignment: CDR1 MNHEY and CDR2 SVGAGI.